This paragraph covers one T cell receptor (beta chain) sequence. In the authors' methods: Amplification with reference gene primers provided the estimates of nucleated cell counts. TCRdb's table, derived via immunoSEQ multiplex PCR, lists solely in-frame clones and lacks some. D and trimming were read from the DNA, whereas the V and J calls and clone size are those reported in that table. The sample comprises 310,000 or so clones, approximately 91% of which are singletons, and 9.5% rests with the top ten. This specimen comes from a study of blood T cell repertoires in COVID-19. Study context: The samples span acute and convalescent COVID-19 from the United States, Italy and Spain.

The sequencing input was PBMCs or T cells enriched from blood (not recorded which). The TCR sequence derives from a woman between 35 and 50 years old who had recovered from COVID-19.

The CDR3 region is CASRLGGADNSPLHF. The CDR3 nucleotides are TGTGCCAGCCGCCTCGGGGGGGCAGATAATTCACCCCTCCACTTT. This sequence joins TRBV3-1 (or the pseudogene TRBV3-2) and TRBJ1-6; D might be TRBD1 (6 bases). The CDR3 length is 15 residues. The germline V and J ends were trimmed by 8 bases and 5 bases, with 16 bases remaining between them. From germline, CDR1 is LGHDT and CDR2 YNNKEL (reference sequence).